Below, 5 T cell receptor beta chains from the same sample are listed, as sequenced in a study of beta chain features in type 1 diabetes. Whole-study results and caveats: Type 1 diabetes patients had TCRB CDR3s that were shorter (moderately but significantly so) in all four CD4+ subsets.

Isolated RNA was reverse transcribed in full, so expressed TCRB transcripts were sequenced. Clones were read by immunoSEQ multiplex PCR, and TCRdb kept only the in-frame ones, dropping some. This sample has roughly 400,000 clones; around 10% occur once, and the top ten carry less than 0.65%. Their cognate antigens are unknown. What was sequenced was central memory CD4+ T cells from blood. All receptors come from a man younger than 45 with type 1 diabetes.

This clone was found many times. The chain couples TRBV28 to TRBJ2-1, with TRBD1 matching 8 bases. This CDR3 is 14 amino acids long. The germline V gene has CDR1 MDHEN and CDR2 SYDVKM. The V and J ends lost 5 bases and 9 bases, in that order; junction bases with no gene match: 9. The CDR3 DNA sequence: TGTGCCAGCAGTCCCGGGACAGGTCTATCTGAGCAGTTCTTC. Protein: CASSPGTGLSEQFF.

This chain's CDR3 is CASSPTGAYEQYF. In DNA, the CDR3 is TGTGCCAGCAGTCCCACAGGGGCCTACGAGCAGTACTTC. The J gene is TRBJ2-7, the V gene TRBV27; 7 bases map to TRBD1. CDR1 is MNHEY and CDR2 is SMNVEV in the germline V gene (reference sequence). V gave up 5 bases and J gave up 2 bases; unmatched junction bases: 3. The CDR3 contains 13 residues.

This chain connects TRBV5-4 to TRBJ2-7, with D unresolved. The ends were cut back, 2 bases at V and 2 bases at J, with 8 bases in the middle. The CDR3 is 13 amino acids. From germline, CDR1 is SGHNT and CDR2 YYREEE (reference sequence). CDR3 sequence (DNA): TGTGCCAGCAGCTTAGCACAGACCTACGAGCAGTACTTC. Its translation: CASSLAQTYEQYF.

Comments on this clone: A far larger clone is only one base removed, so a read error is likely. Other DNA sequences in the sample encode the same CDR3. V gene TRBV18 combines with J gene TRBJ2-7, with TRBD2 identical over 14 bases. The trim removed 6 bases at V and 1 base at J, leaving 5 bases unmatched. The CDR3 totals 16 residues. The V gene's germline CDR1 is KGHSH and CDR2 LQKENI. The CDR3 spells CASSPGLAGASYEQYF. The CDR3 coding sequence is TGTGCCAGCTCCCCGGGACTAGCGGGGGCTTCCTACGAGCAGTACTTC.

The rearrangement links TRBV6-1 to TRBJ2-7; D remains unclear. The V gene's germline CDR1 is MNHNS and CDR2 SASEGT. The germline V and J ends were trimmed by 2 bases and 9 bases, with 8 bases remaining between them. The CDR3 is 11 residues long. CDR3 coding DNA: TGTGCCAGCAGTGAATTAGAAGCGCAGTACTTC. It codes for CASSELEAQYF.